The 11 T cell receptor beta chains in this list originate from one sample, sequenced in a study of blood T cells in healthy people across ages. A second PCR, run for about 6 to 12 cycles, used a sample-barcoded 5' primer plus a J-beta primer mix. TCRdb passed the 5' RACE reads through MiXCR, listing each CDR3 protein once. The repertoire holds 650,000 to 1,000,000 distinct CDR3 sequences, around 36% seen once, with under 15% in the top ten. The sequencing sample was made of blood. These receptors all come from a man between 18 and 29 years old in good health.

This clonotype was counted at least ten times. This chain joins TRBV7-2 and TRBJ2-3; 8 bases are shared with TRBD2. This CDR3 has 14 residues. Germline trimming cut 1 base from V and 9 bases from J; bases unmatched to any gene: 6. Germline V lookup: CDR1 SGHTA, CDR2 FQGNSA. The CDR3 nucleotides read TGTGCCAGCAGCTTAGGCAGCGGGAGTCAGACGCAGTATTTT. This gives the protein CASSLGSGSQTQYF.

This chain links TRBV7-2 with TRBJ2-4; possibly TRBD2 for D (5 bases). The CDR3 is 12 amino acids. CDR1 and CDR2 (germline): SGHTA, FQGNSA. V lost 3 bases and J 14 bases, leaving 14 bases between the germline ends. DNA for the CDR3: TGTGCCAGCAGCTTCCCCGGAGGAGCGGAGTACTTC. Its protein product is CASSFPGGAEYF.

The rearrangement joins TRBV15 to TRBJ1-1; D not certain. The V end lost 1 base, the J end lost 4 bases, and 7 bases lay between the germline ends. Per the germline V gene, CDR1 is LNHNV and CDR2 is YYDKDF (reference sequence). CDR3 size: 13 residues. The CDR3 bases are TGTGCCACCAGCAGAGTTGATCGCACTGAAGCTTTCTTT. Translation gives CATSRVDRTEAFF.

This clonotype was seen many times. This rearrangement joins TRBV4-3 to TRBJ2-7; 7 bases fit TRBD2. Germline CDR1 is LGHNA and CDR2 is YSLEER. Trimming cost V 0 bases and J 1 base; bases outside gene matches: 15. CDR3 length: 19 amino acids. Here the CDR3 reads CASSQDLAGLAGDSYEQYF. The CDR3 nucleotides read TGCGCCAGCAGCCAAGACCTGGCGGGTTTAGCGGGCGATTCCTACGAGCAGTACTTC.

Only a few counts were recorded for this clonotype. The chain links TRBV27 to TRBJ1-2, with 11 bases that match TRBD1. Germline lookup yields CDR1 MNHEY and CDR2 SMNVEV (reference sequence). V gave up 6 bases and J gave up 7 bases; unmatched junction bases: 4. The CDR3 consists of 13 residues. The CDR3 nucleotides read TGTGCCAGCAGAAGAGGGACAGGGGGTGGCTACACCTTC. This translates into CASRRGTGGGYTF.

This chain uses TRBV12-3 or TRBV12-4 with TRBJ1-1; 7 nucleotides agree with TRBD1. The CDR3 loop spans 14 amino acids. Germline trimming cut 5 bases from V and 3 bases from J; bases unmatched to any gene: 6. The CDR3: CASSAATGHTEAFF. The CDR3 DNA sequence: TGTGCCAGCAGTGCCGCGACAGGGCACACTGAAGCTTTCTTT.

The gene calls are TRBV29-1 and TRBJ1-2; D remains ambiguous. In germline, CDR1 is SQVTM, CDR2 ANQGSEA. CDR3 length: 13 residues. Trimming took 6 bases from V and 2 from J, leaving 13 bases between them. CDR3 nucleotides: TGCAGCGTCCGGGCCGGCGGGAACTATGGCTACACCTTC. Protein: CSVRAGGNYGYTF.

There are a few counts of this clonotype. The chain links TRBV25-1 to TRBJ2-1; 9 bases map to TRBD1. Germline CDR1 and CDR2: MGHDK and SYGVNS. This CDR3 comprises 15 residues. Trimming took 3 bases from V and 7 from J; bases not matched to a gene: 7. CDR3 protein: CASSETGTGINEQFF. Written as DNA, the CDR3 is TGTGCCAGCAGTGAGACCGGGACAGGGATAAATGAGCAGTTCTTC.

Many counts were recorded for this clonotype. The chain recombines TRBV7-2 with TRBJ2-3; D perhaps matches TRBD2 (5 bases). CDR1 and CDR2 from the germline V gene are SGHTA and FQGNSA. Trimming stripped 4 bases from V and 9 bases from J, with 14 bases between. The CDR3 is 13 amino acids. The chain's CDR3 is CASSSSIGETQYF. The CDR3 nucleotides read TGTGCCAGCAGCTCCTCAATTGGGGAGACGCAGTATTTT.

This chain joins TRBV20-1 and TRBJ2-3, with D hard to call. Trimming left V 3 bases short and J 2 bases short, with 12 bases between. CDR1 and CDR2 (germline): DFQATT, SNEGSKA (reference sequence). The CDR3 consists of 14 residues. The CDR3 spells CSARDSGLTDTQYF. In DNA form, the CDR3 reads TGCAGTGCTAGGGATAGTGGCCTCACAGATACGCAGTATTTT.

This clonotype was found a few times. The chain combines TRBV12-3 or TRBV12-4 with TRBJ2-7; TRBD2 might be the D (6 bases). V lost 8 bases to trimming and J lost 6 bases, with 17 bases between them. This CDR3 comprises 13 residues. Here the CDR3 reads CASGRDGVSEQYF. As DNA, the CDR3 is TGTGCCAGCGGGCGGGACGGGGTTAGCGAGCAGTACTTC.